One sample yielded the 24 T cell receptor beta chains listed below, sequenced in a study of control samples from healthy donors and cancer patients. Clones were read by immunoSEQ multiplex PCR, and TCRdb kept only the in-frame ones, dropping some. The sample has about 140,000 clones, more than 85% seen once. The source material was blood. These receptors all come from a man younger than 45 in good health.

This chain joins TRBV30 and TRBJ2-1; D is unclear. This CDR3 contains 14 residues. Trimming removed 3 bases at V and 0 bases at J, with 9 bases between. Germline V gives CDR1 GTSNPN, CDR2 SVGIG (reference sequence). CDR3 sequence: CAWRYHSSYNEQFF. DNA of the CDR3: TGTGCCTGGAGATACCACAGCTCCTACAATGAGCAGTTCTTC.

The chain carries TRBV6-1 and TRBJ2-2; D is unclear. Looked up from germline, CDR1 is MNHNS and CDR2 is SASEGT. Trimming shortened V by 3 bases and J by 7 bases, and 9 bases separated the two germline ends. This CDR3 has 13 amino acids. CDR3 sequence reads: CASSESQVGELFF. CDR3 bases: TGTGCCAGCAGTGAGAGTCAGGTCGGGGAGCTGTTTTTT.

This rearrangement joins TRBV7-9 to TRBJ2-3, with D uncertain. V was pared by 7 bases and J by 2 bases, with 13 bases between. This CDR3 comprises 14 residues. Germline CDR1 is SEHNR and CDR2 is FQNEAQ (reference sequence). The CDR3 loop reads CASTPYANTDTQYF. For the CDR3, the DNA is TGTGCCAGCACCCCCTACGCTAACACAGATACGCAGTATTTT.

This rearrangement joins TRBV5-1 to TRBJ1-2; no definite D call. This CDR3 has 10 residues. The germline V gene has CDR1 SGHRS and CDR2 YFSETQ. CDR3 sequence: CARRWDGYTF. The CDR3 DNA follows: TGCGCTAGACGATGGGATGGCTACACCTTC.

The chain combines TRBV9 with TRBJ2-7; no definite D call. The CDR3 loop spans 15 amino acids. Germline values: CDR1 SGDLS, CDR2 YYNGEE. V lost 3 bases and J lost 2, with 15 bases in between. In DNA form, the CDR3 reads TGTGCCAGCAGCGCAGGCCCGGGTCAAACCTACGAGCAGTACTTC. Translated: CASSAGPGQTYEQYF.

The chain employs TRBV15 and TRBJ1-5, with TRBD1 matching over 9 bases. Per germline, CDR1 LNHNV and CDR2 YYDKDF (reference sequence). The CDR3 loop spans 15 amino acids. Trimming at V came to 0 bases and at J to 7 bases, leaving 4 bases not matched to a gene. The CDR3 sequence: CATSRERQGVQPQHF. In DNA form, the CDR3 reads TGTGCCACCAGCAGAGAGAGACAGGGGGTGCAGCCCCAGCATTTT.

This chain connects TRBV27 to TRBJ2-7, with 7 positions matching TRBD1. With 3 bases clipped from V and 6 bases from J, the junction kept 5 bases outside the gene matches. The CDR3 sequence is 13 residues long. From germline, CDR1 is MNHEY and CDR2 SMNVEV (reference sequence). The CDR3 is CASSFARGTEQYF. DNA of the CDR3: TGTGCCAGCAGTTTCGCCAGGGGGACCGAGCAGTACTTC.

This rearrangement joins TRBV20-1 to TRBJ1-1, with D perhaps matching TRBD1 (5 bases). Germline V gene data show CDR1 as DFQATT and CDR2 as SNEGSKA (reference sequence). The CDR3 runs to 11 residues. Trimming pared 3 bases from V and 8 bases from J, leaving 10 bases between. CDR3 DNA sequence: TGCAGTGCTAGTAAACCAGGGGAAGCTTTCTTT. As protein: CSASKPGEAFF.

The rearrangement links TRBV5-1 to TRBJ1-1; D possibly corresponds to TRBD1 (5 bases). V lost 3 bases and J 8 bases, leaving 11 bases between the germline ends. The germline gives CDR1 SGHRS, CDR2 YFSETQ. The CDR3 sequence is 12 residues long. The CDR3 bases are TGCGCCAGCAGCTCGGACGGGGCCGAAGCTTTCTTT. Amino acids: CASSSDGAEAFF.

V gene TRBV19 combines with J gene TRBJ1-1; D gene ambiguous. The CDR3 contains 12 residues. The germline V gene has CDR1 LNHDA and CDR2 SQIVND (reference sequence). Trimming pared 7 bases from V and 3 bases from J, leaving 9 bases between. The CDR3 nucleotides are TGTGCCAGTATCAAAGGTGACACTGAAGCTTTCTTT. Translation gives CASIKGDTEAFF.

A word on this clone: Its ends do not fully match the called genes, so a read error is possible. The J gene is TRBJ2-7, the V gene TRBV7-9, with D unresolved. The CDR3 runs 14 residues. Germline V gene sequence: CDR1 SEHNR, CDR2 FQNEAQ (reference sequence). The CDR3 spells CASSPQQTSHEQYF. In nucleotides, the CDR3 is TGTGCCAGCAGCCCCCAACAGACCTCCCACGAGCAGTACTTC.

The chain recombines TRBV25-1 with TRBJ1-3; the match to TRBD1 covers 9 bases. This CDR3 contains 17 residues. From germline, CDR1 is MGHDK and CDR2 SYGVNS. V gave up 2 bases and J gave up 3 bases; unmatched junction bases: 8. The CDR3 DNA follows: TGTGCCAGCAGTGAACCTAGGACAGGGGTAAGTGGAAACACCATATATTTT. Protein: CASSEPRTGVSGNTIYF.

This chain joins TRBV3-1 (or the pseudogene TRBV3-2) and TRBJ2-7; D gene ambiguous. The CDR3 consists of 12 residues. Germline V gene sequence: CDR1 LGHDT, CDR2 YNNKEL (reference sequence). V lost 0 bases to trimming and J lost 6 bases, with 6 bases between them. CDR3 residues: CASSQDVIEQYF. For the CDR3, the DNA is TGTGCCAGCAGCCAAGATGTAATCGAGCAGTACTTC.

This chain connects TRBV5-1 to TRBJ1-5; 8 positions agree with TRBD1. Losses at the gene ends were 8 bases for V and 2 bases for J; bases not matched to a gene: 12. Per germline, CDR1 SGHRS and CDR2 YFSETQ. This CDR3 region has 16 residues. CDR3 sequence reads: CARVTRGRKGNQPQHF. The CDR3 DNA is TGCGCCAGGGTGACCAGGGGGCGGAAAGGCAATCAGCCCCAGCATTTT.

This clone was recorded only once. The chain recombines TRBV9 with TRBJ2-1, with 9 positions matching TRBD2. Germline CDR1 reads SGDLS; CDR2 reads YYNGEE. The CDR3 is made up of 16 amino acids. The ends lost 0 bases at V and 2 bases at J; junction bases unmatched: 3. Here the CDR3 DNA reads TGTGCCAGCAGCGTAGGGCGGGGGGGCCCCTACAATGAGCAGTTCTTC. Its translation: CASSVGRGGPYNEQFF.

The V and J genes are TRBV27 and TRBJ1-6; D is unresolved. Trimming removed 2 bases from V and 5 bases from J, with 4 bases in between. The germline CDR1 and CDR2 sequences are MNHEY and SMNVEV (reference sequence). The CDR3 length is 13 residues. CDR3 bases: TGTGCCAGCAGTTTAGAGGATAATTCACCCCTCCACTTT. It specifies CASSLEDNSPLHF.

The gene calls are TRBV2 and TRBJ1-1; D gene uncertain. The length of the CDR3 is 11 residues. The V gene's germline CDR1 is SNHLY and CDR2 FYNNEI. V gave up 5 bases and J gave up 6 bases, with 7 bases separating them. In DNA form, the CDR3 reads TGTGCCAGCAGTCTGCCCCCTGAAGCTTTCTTT. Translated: CASSLPPEAFF.

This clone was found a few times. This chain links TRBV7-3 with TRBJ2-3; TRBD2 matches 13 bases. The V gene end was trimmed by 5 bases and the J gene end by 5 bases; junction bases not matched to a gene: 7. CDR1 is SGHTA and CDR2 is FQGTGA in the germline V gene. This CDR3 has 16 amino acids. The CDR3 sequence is CASSRTSGGGRDTQYF. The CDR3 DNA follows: TGTGCCAGCAGCCGGACTAGCGGGGGCGGAAGAGATACGCAGTATTTT.

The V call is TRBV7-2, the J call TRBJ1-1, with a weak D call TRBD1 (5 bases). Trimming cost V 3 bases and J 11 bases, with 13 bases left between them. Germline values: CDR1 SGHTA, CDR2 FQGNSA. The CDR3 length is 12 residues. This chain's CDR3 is CASSFSQGRAFF. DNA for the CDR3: TGTGCCAGCAGCTTCAGCCAGGGACGGGCTTTCTTT.

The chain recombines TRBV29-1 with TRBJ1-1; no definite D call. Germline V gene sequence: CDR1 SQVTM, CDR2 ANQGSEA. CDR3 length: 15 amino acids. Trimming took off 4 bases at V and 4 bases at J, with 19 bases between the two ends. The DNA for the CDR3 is TGCAGCGTTGGGCAGCGAGGATTAGGAACCACTGAAGCTTTCTTT. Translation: CSVGQRGLGTTEAFF.

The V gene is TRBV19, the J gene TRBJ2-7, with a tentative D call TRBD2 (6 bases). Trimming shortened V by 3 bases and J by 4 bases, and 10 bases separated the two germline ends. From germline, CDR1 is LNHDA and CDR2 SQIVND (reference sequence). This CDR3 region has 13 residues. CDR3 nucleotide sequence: TGTGCCAGTAGTATGGGCCGGGGGTACGAGCAGTACTTC. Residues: CASSMGRGYEQYF.

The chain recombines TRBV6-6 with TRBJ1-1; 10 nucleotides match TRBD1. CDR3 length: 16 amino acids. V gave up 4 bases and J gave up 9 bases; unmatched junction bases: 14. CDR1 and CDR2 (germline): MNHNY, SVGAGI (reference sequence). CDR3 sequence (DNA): TGTGCCAGCAGTTTCCCTAGGGGGACAGGGGCCATTAAAGCTTTCTTT. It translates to CASSFPRGTGAIKAFF.

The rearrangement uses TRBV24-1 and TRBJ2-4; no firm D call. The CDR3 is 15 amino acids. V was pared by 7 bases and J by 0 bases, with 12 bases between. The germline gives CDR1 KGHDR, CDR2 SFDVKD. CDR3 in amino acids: CATSKQQLAKNIQYF. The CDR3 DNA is TGTGCCACCAGCAAACAACAACTAGCCAAAAACATTCAGTACTTC.

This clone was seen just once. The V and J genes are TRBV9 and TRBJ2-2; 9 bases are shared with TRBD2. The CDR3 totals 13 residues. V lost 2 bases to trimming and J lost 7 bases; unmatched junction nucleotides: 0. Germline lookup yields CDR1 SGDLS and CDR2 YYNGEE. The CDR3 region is CASSVTSGGELFF. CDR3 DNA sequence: TGTGCCAGCAGCGTGACTAGCGGCGGGGAGCTGTTTTTT.